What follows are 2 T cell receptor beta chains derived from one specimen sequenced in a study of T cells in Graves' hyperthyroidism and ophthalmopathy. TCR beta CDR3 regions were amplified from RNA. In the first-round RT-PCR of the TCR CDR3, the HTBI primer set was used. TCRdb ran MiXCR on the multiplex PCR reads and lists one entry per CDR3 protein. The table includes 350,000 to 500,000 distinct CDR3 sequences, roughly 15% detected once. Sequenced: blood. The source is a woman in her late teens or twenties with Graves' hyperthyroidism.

CDR3 DNA: TGCGCCAGCAGGAAAGAGGGGACTAGCGGGAGATCGTTATCTGGGGCCAACGTCCTGACTTTC. It specifies CASRKEGTSGRSLSGANVLTF. The J gene is TRBJ2-6, the V gene TRBV5-1; 14 bases map to TRBD2. The length of the CDR3 is 21 residues. The V gene end was trimmed by 5 bases and the J gene end by 1 base; junction bases not matched to a gene: 14. Germline V lookup: CDR1 SGHRS, CDR2 YFSETQ.

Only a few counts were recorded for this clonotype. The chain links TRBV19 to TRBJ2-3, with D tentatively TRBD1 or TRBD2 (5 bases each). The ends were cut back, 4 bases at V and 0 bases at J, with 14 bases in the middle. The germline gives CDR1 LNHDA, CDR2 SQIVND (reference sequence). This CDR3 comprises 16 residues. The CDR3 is CASSTGASASTDTQYF. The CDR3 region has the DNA TGTGCCAGTAGTACCGGGGCGTCCGCCAGCACAGATACGCAGTATTTT. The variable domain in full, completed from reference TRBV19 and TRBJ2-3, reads DGGITQSPKYLFRKEGQNVTLSCEQNLNHDAMYWYRQDPGQGLRLIYYSQIVNDFQKGDIAEGYSVSREKKESFPLTVTSAQKNPTAFYLCASSTGASASTDTQYFGPGTRLTVL.